This TCR beta chain is from a study of blood T cell repertoires in COVID-19 (dated by TCRdb to about 2020). Context from the whole study: Samples covering the acute and convalescent phases of COVID-19 were provided by collaborators in the United States, Italy and Spain. The material from the prospective study consisted of cDNA or gDNA derived from T cells, B-cell-depleted T cells, or PBMCs. Subjects who had been exposed to COVID-19, were actively infected with it, or had recovered from it provided the deeply sampled blood TCRbeta repertoires that made up the dataset. A freely available public database, intended as a resource for researchers studying the immune response to SARS-CoV-2, is where the repertoires were released. The samples were drawn from two sources: the first 160 participants of the ongoing ImmuneRACE study, and 1,254 subjects contributed by 6 global collaborators. The sample metadata nearly always contained a de-identified subject ID, COVID-19 status, age in years and sex. Where available, HLA class I and class II types were obtained from metadata supplied by the sample provider rather than from assay-based typing.

In the prospective study, participants were about 18 to 95 years old, resided in approximately 25 geographic areas of the United States, and were enrolled through a virtual design. Cohort assignment in the prospective study relied on participant-reported clinical history from a screening survey and a study questionnaire. A participant counted as exposed if, within 2 weeks of entering the study, that participant had been in contact with someone who had a PCR-confirmed or clinician-diagnosed COVID-19 case. In the prospective study, whole blood, serum and a nasopharyngeal or oropharyngeal swab were collected from each participant by mobile phlebotomists. Participants in the prospective study had the option to provide additional blood draws and questionnaires over a roughly 2-month period. Prospective study blood samples were shipped either frozen or at room temperature before DNA extraction. For this clone: The clone's antigen remains unknown. No much larger clone exists at a distance of one base, and base qualities are not known.

TCRbeta CDR3 regions were amplified from genomic DNA by means of the immunoSEQ Assay, a bias-controlled multiplex PCR. Concerning the study's data processing: Nucleated cell counts per sample were estimated from amplification of reference gene primers within the assay. To quantify the absolute abundance of each unique TCRbeta CDR3 rearrangement, sequence reads were collapsed and filtered. For each sample, productive Simpson clonality was calculated by taking the square root of Simpson's diversity index across productive rearrangements. TCRdb provides this immuneACCESS table in a form limited to in-frame rearrangements. Some clones are lacking; in checked studies, under half of them reflect an unresolved V gene, and why the rest are absent is not known. V and J calls and clone size are copied from that table; D and trimming were computed from the DNA. The sample includes about 260,000 clones, with approximately 88% observed a single time. Around 3.1% of the sample rests with the top ten.

General findings and caveats noted by the study authors: How much clinical and demographic metadata was included differed by source and by participant, and the metadata was provided uncurated.

The germline ends are 7 bases apart after V is trimmed by 4 bases and J by 4 bases. CDR1 and CDR2 were assigned from the germline V gene (reference sequence) as SEHNR and FQNEAQ. Taken from cysteine to phenylalanine, the CDR3 has 12 residues. The read is trimmed to its CDR3 DNA, 36 bases read in frame from base 1. The clonotype comes from a woman in her forties who had been exposed to COVID-19. The sequence joins TRBV7-9 to TRBJ1-1, with no confident D gene call. The specimen sequenced was PBMCs or T cells enriched from blood (not recorded which). The nucleotides read TGTGCCAGCAGCTCCCGTCCCACTGAAGCTTTCTTT. The resulting protein is CASSSRPTEAFF.